The rows below give T cell receptor beta chains drawn from one sample of a study of T cells in Graves' hyperthyroidism and ophthalmopathy. TCRdb re-derived calls from the multiplex PCR reads in MiXCR, one entry per CDR3 protein. The sample lists 550,000 to 600,000 distinct CDR3 sequences, 13% to 15% occurring once. The sample was blood. The receptors stem from a woman aged 18 to 35 with Graves' ophthalmopathy. Both conserved end residues are part of each CDR3. D genes are given only for firm matches. Size values are once, few and many counts, or a class for expanded clones, and some rows have none.

TRBJ2-2	TRBV11-2	many	17	.	TGTGCCAGCAGCTTAGCCTATGTTGGGTTTAACACCGGGGAGCTGTTTTTT	CASSLAYVGFNTGELFF
TRBJ2-7	TRBV11-2	many	14	.	TGTGCCAGCAGTAGAACAGAGAGCTCCTACGAGCAGTACTTC	CASSRTESSYEQYF
TRBJ2-7	TRBV12-3/TRBV12-4	many	14	.	TGTGCCAGCAGTGACACCGGGTCCTTCTACGAGCAGTACTTC	CASSDTGSFYEQYF
TRBJ1-1	TRBV29-1	many	12	.	TGCAGCTTCTTTATGGTTGTGACTGAAGCTTTCTTT	CSFFMVVTEAFF
TRBJ2-5	TRBV20-1	many	14	.	TGCAGGGCCAAAGGGGACGGGGCTTCCCCAGACCAGTACTTC	CRAKGDGASPDQYF
TRBJ2-2	TRBV19	few	19	TRBD2	TGTGCCAGTACCCCATTTTTTACGGGCGCGGGAGAGAACACCGGGGAGCTGTTTTTT	CASTPFFTGAGENTGELFF
TRBJ1-5	TRBV28	.	16	.	TGTGCCAGCAGTTTAAGTCCCAGACTGAAGGGGCAGCCCCAGCATTTT	CASSLSPRLKGQPQHF
TRBJ1-1	TRBV6-1	.	14	TRBD1	TGTGCCAGCACCGGGACAGGGGAGAACACTGAAGCTTTCTTT	CASTGTGENTEAFF
TRBJ2-1	TRBV20-1	many	15	TRBD2	TGCAGTGCCGATTCGCTAGCGGGAGAATCCAATGAGCAGTTCTTC	CSADSLAGESNEQFF
TRBJ2-5	TRBV20-1	many	13	TRBD1	TGCAGTGCTACGACAGGGGGCCAGGAGACCCAGTACTTC	CSATTGGQETQYF
TRBJ2-1	TRBV4-3	once	17	TRBD2	TGCGCCAGCAGCCAAGATCGACTAGCGAAACCCTACAATGAGCAGTTCTTC	CASSQDRLAKPYNEQFF
TRBJ1-5	TRBV2	many	11	.	TGTGCCAGCAGCTACAATCAGCCCCAGCATTTT	CASSYNQPQHF
TRBJ2-3	TRBV6-1	few	15	.	TGTGCCAGCAGTGAAGATGGAGGGGGGGTAAATACGCAGTATTTT	CASSEDGGGVNTQYF
TRBJ2-7	TRBV9	many	14	.	TGTGCCAGCAGCGTAGGCTCAGGGACCTACGAGCAGTACTTC	CASSVGSGTYEQYF
TRBJ1-1	TRBV27	.	13	.	TGTGCCAGCAGTGGGGGACTTAGCGCTGAAGCTTTCTTT	CASSGGLSAEAFF